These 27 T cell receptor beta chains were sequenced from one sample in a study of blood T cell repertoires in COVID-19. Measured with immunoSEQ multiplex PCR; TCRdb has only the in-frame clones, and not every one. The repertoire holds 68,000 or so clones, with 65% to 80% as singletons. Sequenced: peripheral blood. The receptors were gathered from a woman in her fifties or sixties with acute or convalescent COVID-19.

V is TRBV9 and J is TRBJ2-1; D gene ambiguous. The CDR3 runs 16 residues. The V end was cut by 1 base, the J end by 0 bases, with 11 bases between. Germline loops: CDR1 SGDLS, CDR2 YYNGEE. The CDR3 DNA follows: TGTGCCAGCAGCGTAATGGGCGCAAGCTCCTACAATGAGCAGTTCTTC. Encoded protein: CASSVMGASSYNEQFF.

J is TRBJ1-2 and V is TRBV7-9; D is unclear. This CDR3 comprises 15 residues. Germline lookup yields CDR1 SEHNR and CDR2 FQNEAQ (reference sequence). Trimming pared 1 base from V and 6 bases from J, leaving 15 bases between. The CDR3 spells CASSLVAGNLDGYTF. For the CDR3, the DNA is TGTGCCAGCAGCTTAGTCGCCGGTAATTTGGATGGCTACACCTTC.

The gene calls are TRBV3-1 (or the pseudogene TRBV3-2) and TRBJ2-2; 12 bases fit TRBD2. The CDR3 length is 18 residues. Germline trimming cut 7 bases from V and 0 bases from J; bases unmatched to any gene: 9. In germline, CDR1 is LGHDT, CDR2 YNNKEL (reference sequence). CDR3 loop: CASNPTSGGPSNTGELFF. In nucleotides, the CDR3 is TGTGCCAGCAATCCGACTAGCGGGGGACCTTCGAACACCGGGGAGCTGTTTTTT.

CDR3 nucleotide sequence: TGTGCCAGCAGGCCGACACCGGACTACAATGAGCAGTTCTTC. Residues: CASRPTPDYNEQFF. V gene TRBV27 combines with J gene TRBJ2-1; D gene ambiguous. Between the trimmed V and J ends, which lost 6 bases and 3 bases, there was a span of 12 bases. CDR1 is MNHEY, CDR2 SMNVEV, per germline (reference sequence). This CDR3 contains 14 residues.

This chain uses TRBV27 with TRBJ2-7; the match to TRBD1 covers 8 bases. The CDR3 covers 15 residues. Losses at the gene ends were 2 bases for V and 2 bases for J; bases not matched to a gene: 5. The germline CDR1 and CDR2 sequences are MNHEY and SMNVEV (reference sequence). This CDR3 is CASSLLGQGTYEQYF. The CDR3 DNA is TGTGCCAGCAGTTTACTCGGACAGGGAACCTACGAGCAGTACTTC.

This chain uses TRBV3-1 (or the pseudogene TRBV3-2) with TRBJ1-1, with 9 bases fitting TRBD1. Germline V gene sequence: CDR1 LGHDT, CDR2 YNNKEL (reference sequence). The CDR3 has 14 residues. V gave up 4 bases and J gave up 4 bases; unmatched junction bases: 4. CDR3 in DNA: TGTGCCAGCAGCCGGGGACAGGGAGGCACTGAAGCTTTCTTT. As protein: CASSRGQGGTEAFF.

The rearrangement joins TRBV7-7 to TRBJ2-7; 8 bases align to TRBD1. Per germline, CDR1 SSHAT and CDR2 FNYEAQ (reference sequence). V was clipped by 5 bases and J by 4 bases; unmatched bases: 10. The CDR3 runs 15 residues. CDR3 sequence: CASSLGTGRAYEQYF. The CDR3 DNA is TGTGCCAGCAGCCTCGGGACAGGTCGAGCTTACGAGCAGTACTTC.

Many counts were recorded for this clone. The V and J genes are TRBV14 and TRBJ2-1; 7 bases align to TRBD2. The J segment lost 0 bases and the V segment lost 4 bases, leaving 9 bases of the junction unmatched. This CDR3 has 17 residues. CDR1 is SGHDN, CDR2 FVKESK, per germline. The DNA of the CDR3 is TGTGCCAGCAGCCCAGGTTTAGGCGGGAGCTCCTACAATGAGCAGTTCTTC. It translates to CASSPGLGGSSYNEQFF.

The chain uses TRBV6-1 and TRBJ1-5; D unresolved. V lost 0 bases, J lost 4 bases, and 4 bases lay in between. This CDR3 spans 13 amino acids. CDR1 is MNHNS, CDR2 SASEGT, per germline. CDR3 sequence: CASSEAQNQPQHF. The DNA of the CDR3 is TGTGCCAGCAGTGAAGCCCAGAATCAGCCCCAGCATTTT.

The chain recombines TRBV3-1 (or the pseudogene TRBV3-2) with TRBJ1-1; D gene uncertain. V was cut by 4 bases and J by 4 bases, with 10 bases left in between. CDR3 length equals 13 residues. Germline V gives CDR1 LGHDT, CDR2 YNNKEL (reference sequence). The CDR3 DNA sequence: TGTGCCAGCAGCCGCGAAGCCTTCACTGAAGCTTTCTTT. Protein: CASSREAFTEAFF.

The CDR3 loop is CASSRGTVGLNYGYTF. DNA of the CDR3: TGTGCCAGTAGTAGGGGGACAGTTGGTTTGAACTATGGCTACACCTTC. The gene calls are TRBV19 and TRBJ1-2, with TRBD1 matching over 7 bases. Germline V lookup: CDR1 LNHDA, CDR2 SQIVND (reference sequence). The CDR3 is 16 amino acids. J was trimmed by 2 bases and V by 4 bases; bases with no gene match: 10.

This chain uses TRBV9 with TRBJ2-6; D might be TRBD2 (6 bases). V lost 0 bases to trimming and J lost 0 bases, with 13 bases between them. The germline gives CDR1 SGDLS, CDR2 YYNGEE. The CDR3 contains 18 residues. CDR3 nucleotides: TGTGCCAGCAGCGTAGCAGGAGGAGGGAACTCTGGGGCCAACGTCCTGACTTTC. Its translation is CASSVAGGGNSGANVLTF. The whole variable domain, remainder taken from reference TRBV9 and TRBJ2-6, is DSGVTQTPKHLITATGQRVTLRCSPRSGDLSVYWYQQSLDQGLQFLIQYYNGEERAKGNILERFSAQQFPDLHSELNLSSLELGDSALYFCASSVAGGGNSGANVLTFGAGSRLTVL.

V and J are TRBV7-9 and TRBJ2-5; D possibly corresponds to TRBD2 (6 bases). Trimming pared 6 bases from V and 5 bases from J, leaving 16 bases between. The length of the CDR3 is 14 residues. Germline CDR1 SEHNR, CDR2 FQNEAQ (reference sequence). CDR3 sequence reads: CASSSGPPRETQYF. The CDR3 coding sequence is TGTGCCAGCAGTAGCGGACCCCCCCGGGAGACCCAGTACTTC.

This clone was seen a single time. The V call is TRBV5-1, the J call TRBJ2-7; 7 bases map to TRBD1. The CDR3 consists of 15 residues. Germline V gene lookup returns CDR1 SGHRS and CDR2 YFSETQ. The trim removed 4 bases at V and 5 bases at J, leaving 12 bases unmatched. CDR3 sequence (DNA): TGCGCCAGCAGCCGTGGGGGACAGCCGCCAAACGAGCAGTACTTC. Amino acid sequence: CASSRGGQPPNEQYF.

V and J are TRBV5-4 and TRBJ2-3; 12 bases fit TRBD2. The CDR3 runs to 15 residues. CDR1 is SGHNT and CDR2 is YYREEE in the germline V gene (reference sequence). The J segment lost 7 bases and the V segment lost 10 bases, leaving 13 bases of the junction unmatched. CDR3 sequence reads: CAAQEASGGGNTQYF. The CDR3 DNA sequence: TGTGCCGCTCAGGAGGCTAGCGGGGGGGGAAATACGCAGTATTTT.

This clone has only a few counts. Here the CDR3 reads CASSIGNLASETQYF. The CDR3 DNA reads TGTGCCAGTAGTATAGGAAACCTAGCTTCAGAGACCCAGTACTTC. This sequence joins TRBV19 and TRBJ2-5, with D possibly being TRBD2 (5 bases). Trimming cost V 1 base and J 4 bases, with 13 bases left between them. CDR3 length: 15 amino acids. The germline V gene has CDR1 LNHDA and CDR2 SQIVND (reference sequence).

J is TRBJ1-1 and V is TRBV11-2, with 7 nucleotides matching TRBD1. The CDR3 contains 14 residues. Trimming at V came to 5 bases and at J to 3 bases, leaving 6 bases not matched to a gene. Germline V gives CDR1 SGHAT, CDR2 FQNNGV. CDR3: CASSPDDRDTEAFF. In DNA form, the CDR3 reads TGTGCCAGCAGCCCGGACGACAGGGACACTGAAGCTTTCTTT.

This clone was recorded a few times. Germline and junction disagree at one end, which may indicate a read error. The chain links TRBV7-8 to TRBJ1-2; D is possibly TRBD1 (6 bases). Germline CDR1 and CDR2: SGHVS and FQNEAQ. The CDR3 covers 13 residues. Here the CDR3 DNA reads TGTGCCAGCAGCCTAGCGTACAGGGATGGCTACACCTTC. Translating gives CASSLAYRDGYTF.

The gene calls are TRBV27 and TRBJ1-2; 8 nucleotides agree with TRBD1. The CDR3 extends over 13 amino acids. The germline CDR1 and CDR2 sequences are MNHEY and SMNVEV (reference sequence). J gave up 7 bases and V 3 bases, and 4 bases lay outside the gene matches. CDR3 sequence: CASSFDRGGGYTF. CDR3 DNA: TGTGCCAGCAGTTTTGACAGGGGTGGTGGCTACACCTTC.

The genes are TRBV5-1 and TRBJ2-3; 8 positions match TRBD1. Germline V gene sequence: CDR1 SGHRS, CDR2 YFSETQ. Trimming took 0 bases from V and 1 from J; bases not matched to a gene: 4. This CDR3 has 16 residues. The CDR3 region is CASSLVLTGGTDTQYF. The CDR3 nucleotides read TGCGCCAGCAGCTTGGTCCTGACAGGGGGCACAGATACGCAGTATTTT.

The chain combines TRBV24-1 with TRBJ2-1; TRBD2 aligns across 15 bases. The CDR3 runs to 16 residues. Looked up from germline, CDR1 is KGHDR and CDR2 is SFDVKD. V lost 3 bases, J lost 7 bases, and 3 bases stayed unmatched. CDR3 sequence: CATSDRGTSGRNEQFF. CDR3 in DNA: TGTGCCACCAGTGATCGAGGGACTAGCGGGAGGAATGAGCAGTTCTTC.

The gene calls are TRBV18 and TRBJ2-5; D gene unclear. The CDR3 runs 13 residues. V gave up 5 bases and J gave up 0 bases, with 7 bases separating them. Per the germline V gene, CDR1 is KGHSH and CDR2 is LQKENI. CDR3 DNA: TGTGCCAGCTCATTGGCTTACCAAGAGACCCAGTACTTC. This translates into CASSLAYQETQYF. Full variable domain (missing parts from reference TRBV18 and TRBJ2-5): NAGVMQNPRHLVRRRGQEARLRCSPMKGHSHVYWYRQLPEEGLKFMVYLQKENIIDESGMPKERFSAEFPKEGPSILRIQQVVRGDSAAYFCASSLAYQETQYFGPGTRLLVL.

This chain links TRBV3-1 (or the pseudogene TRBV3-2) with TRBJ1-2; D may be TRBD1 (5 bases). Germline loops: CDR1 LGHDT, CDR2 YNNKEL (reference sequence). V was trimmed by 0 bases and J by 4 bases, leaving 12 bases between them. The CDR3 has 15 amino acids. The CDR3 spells CASSQDSIDSYGYTF. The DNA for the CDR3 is TGTGCCAGCAGCCAAGATTCCATTGACAGCTATGGCTACACCTTC.

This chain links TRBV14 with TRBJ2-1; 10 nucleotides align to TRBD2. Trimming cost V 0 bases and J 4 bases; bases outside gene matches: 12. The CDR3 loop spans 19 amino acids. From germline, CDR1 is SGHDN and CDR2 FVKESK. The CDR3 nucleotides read TGTGCCAGCAGCCAAGATGGGGTTACTAGCGGGACCGTTTACAATGAGCAGTTCTTC. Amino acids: CASSQDGVTSGTVYNEQFF. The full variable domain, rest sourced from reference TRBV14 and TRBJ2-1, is EAGVTQFPSHSVIEKGQTVTLRCDPISGHDNLYWYRRVMGKEIKFLLHFVKESKQDESGMPNNRFLAERTGGTYSTLKVQPAELEDSGVYFCASSQDGVTSGTVYNEQFFGPGTRLTVL.

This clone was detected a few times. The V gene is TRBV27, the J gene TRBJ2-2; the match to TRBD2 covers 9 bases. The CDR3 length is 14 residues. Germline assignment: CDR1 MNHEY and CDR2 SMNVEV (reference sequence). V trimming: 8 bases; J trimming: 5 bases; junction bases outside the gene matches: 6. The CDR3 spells CASWLAGGTGELFF. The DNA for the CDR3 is TGTGCCAGCTGGCTGGCGGGAGGGACCGGGGAGCTGTTTTTT.

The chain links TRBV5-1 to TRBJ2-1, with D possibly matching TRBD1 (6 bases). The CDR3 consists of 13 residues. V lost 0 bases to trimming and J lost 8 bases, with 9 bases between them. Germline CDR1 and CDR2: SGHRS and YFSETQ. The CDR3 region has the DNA TGCGCCAGCAGCTTGGGGGGGCCGGATGAGCAGTTCTTC. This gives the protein CASSLGGPDEQFF. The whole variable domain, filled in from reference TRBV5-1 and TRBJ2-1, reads KAGVTQTPRYLIKTRGQQVTLSCSPISGHRSVSWYQQTPGQGLQFLFEYFSETQRNKGNFPGRFSGRQFSNSRSEMNVSTLELGDSALYLCASSLGGPDEQFFGPGTRLTVL.

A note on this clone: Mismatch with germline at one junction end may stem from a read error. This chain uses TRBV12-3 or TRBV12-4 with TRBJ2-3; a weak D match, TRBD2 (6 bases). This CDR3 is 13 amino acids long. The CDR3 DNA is TGTGCCAGCAGTTTACGGGACTCAGAAACGCAGTATTTT. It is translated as CASSLRDSETQYF.